Listed below are T cell receptor beta chains from one sample, sequenced in a study of T-cell memory formation after mild COVID-19. MiXCR, applied by TCRdb to the 5' RACE reads, yields one record per CDR3 protein. This sample yields 540,000 or so distinct CDR3 sequences, of which approximately 20% are seen a single time; 9.5% to 15% belongs to the top ten. The sample comprised PBMCs or a T cell subset sorted from them (not recorded which). The source is an adult woman who had mild COVID-19 (a few samples of this study predate the infection). Cell type and time point are not known. CDR3s include the opening cysteine and the closing phenylalanine or tryptophan. The D gene is left open where the match is weak. The size of a clone is reported for some rows only, either as once, few or many, or as a class for expanded clones.

abundance: .
v_gene: TRBV24-1
len: 18
j_gene: TRBJ2-1
d_gene: TRBD2
CDR3nt: TGTGCCACCAGTGATTCCCAGGGGCTAGCGGGGGAATACAATGAGCAGTTCTTC
CDR3aa: CATSDSQGLAGEYNEQFF

abundance: few
v_gene: TRBV20-1
len: 15
j_gene: TRBJ2-5
d_gene: .
CDR3nt: TGCAGTGCTAGAGATGTTGTGGAGGGCCTTCCGACCCAGTACTTC
CDR3aa: CSARDVVEGLPTQYF

abundance: .
v_gene: TRBV29-1
len: 13
j_gene: TRBJ2-3
d_gene: .
CDR3nt: TGCAGCGTTGAAGGGGAGAAGGGCGATACGCAGTATTTT
CDR3aa: CSVEGEKGDTQYF

abundance: .
v_gene: TRBV6-2/TRBV6-3
len: 16
j_gene: TRBJ2-1
d_gene: TRBD2
CDR3nt: TGTGCCAGCAGTTACTCGAGAAGCGGGGGGGACAATGAGCAGTTCTTC
CDR3aa: CASSYSRSGGDNEQFF

abundance: .
v_gene: TRBV5-1
len: 13
j_gene: TRBJ1-5
d_gene: .
CDR3nt: TGCGCCAGCAAAAAGGATAGCAATCAGCCCCAGCATTTT
CDR3aa: CASKKDSNQPQHF

abundance: .
v_gene: TRBV6-6
len: 15
j_gene: TRBJ1-2
d_gene: .
CDR3nt: TGTGCCAGCAGTTCCCCCGGGGCAGGGTCGGAGGGCTACACCTTC
CDR3aa: CASSSPGAGSEGYTF

abundance: .
v_gene: TRBV6-4
len: 15
j_gene: TRBJ2-3
d_gene: .
CDR3nt: TGTGCCAGCAGTGAATCGGCAGGAAGCACAGATACGCAGTATTTT
CDR3aa: CASSESAGSTDTQYF

abundance: few
v_gene: TRBV6-1
len: 15
j_gene: TRBJ2-2
d_gene: .
CDR3nt: TGTGCCAGCAGTGTAGGATTTGCGAGCACCGGGGAGCTGTTTTTT
CDR3aa: CASSVGFASTGELFF

abundance: .
v_gene: TRBV9
len: 16
j_gene: TRBJ2-1
d_gene: TRBD2
CDR3nt: TGTGCCAGCAGCGTCTCCCTAGCGGGGGGGCCATATGAGCAGTTCTTC
CDR3aa: CASSVSLAGGPYEQFF

abundance: .
v_gene: TRBV7-9
len: 13
j_gene: TRBJ2-7
d_gene: .
CDR3nt: TGTGCCAGCAGCGTACCGGGATCTTACGAGCAGTACTTC
CDR3aa: CASSVPGSYEQYF

abundance: few
v_gene: TRBV5-1
len: 12
j_gene: TRBJ2-7
d_gene: TRBD1
CDR3nt: TGCGCCAGCAGCTTGACCAGGGGGGAGCAGTACTTC
CDR3aa: CASSLTRGEQYF

abundance: few
v_gene: TRBV10-3
len: 12
j_gene: TRBJ1-2
d_gene: .
CDR3nt: TGTGCCATCAGTGAGGAGAAAATCGGCTATACCTTC
CDR3aa: CAISEEKIGYTF

abundance: .
v_gene: TRBV20-1
len: 11
j_gene: TRBJ2-3
d_gene: .
CDR3nt: TGCAGTGCTGCGGGGTTAACGGCGCAGTATTTT
CDR3aa: CSAAGLTAQYF

abundance: few
v_gene: TRBV3-1
len: 16
j_gene: TRBJ1-1
d_gene: TRBD1
CDR3nt: TGTGCCAGCAGCCTTAGACAGGGTGGGCTGAACACTGAAGCTTTCTTT
CDR3aa: CASSLRQGGLNTEAFF

abundance: .
v_gene: TRBV29-1
len: 9
j_gene: TRBJ1-1
d_gene: .
CDR3nt: TGCAGCGTTGAAGAAAGGCCTTTCTTT
CDR3aa: CSVEERPFF

abundance: many
v_gene: TRBV27
len: 14
j_gene: TRBJ2-1
d_gene: TRBD2
CDR3nt: TGTGCCAGCAGAGGACTAGCGGGGACCAATGAGCAGTTCTTC
CDR3aa: CASRGLAGTNEQFF

abundance: few
v_gene: TRBV7-6
len: 12
j_gene: TRBJ1-1
d_gene: .
CDR3nt: TGTGCCTGCTGGGGCAGTACGATTGAAGCTTTCTTT
CDR3aa: CACWGSTIEAFF

abundance: few
v_gene: TRBV7-2
len: 17
j_gene: TRBJ2-3
d_gene: .
CDR3nt: TGTGCCAGCAGCCTGACCGGGCGGGCACCTTTCACAGATACGCAGTATTTT
CDR3aa: CASSLTGRAPFTDTQYF

abundance: few
v_gene: TRBV20-1
len: 16
j_gene: TRBJ2-1
d_gene: TRBD2
CDR3nt: TGCAGTGCTAGAGATCTGCGGGGGGCCTTCTACAATGAGCAGTTCTTC
CDR3aa: CSARDLRGAFYNEQFF

abundance: few
v_gene: TRBV12-3/TRBV12-4
len: 17
j_gene: TRBJ2-7
d_gene: .
CDR3nt: TGTGCCAGCAGTTCCCCGACCGGGACCGTACGCTCCTACGAGCAGTACTTC
CDR3aa: CASSSPTGTVRSYEQYF

abundance: few
v_gene: TRBV7-9
len: 12
j_gene: TRBJ2-7
d_gene: .
CDR3nt: TGTGCCAGCAGCTCTGGGTTCCACGAGCAGTACTTC
CDR3aa: CASSSGFHEQYF

abundance: few
v_gene: TRBV7-2
len: 18
j_gene: TRBJ2-3
d_gene: TRBD2
CDR3nt: TGTGCCAGCAGCTTCAGTGCGGGGACTAGCGGGAGATCAGATACGCAGTATTTT
CDR3aa: CASSFSAGTSGRSDTQYF

abundance: .
v_gene: TRBV11-2
len: 14
j_gene: TRBJ2-5
d_gene: TRBD2
CDR3nt: TGTGCCAGCCGGGGACTAGCGGGACAGGAGACCCAGTACTTC
CDR3aa: CASRGLAGQETQYF

abundance: .
v_gene: TRBV10-2
len: 14
j_gene: TRBJ1-1
d_gene: .
CDR3nt: TGCGCCAGCAGGTTATACAGGGAGAACACTGAAGCTTTCTTT
CDR3aa: CASRLYRENTEAFF

abundance: few
v_gene: TRBV7-6
len: 13
j_gene: TRBJ2-1
d_gene: TRBD2
CDR3nt: TGTGCCAGCAGCCCCGGGCGGGAGATTGAGCAGTTCTTC
CDR3aa: CASSPGREIEQFF

abundance: few
v_gene: TRBV6-6
len: 16
j_gene: TRBJ1-5
d_gene: TRBD1
CDR3nt: TGTGCCAGCAGTTATGGACAGGGAAATAGCAATCAGCCCCAGCATTTT
CDR3aa: CASSYGQGNSNQPQHF

abundance: many
v_gene: TRBV5-1
len: 17
j_gene: TRBJ1-1
d_gene: .
CDR3nt: TGCGCCAGCAGCTTGGACCCCGGAGCTGGGCAGAACACTGAAGCTTTCTTT
CDR3aa: CASSLDPGAGQNTEAFF

abundance: few
v_gene: TRBV12-3/TRBV12-4
len: 19
j_gene: TRBJ2-7
d_gene: TRBD2
CDR3nt: TGTGCCAGCAGTACGACTCCGGGGACTAGCGGGCGCCGCTCCTACGAGCAGTACTTC
CDR3aa: CASSTTPGTSGRRSYEQYF

abundance: .
v_gene: TRBV28
len: 14
j_gene: TRBJ1-6
d_gene: .
CDR3nt: TGTGCCAGCAGTTTAATACAGGGAAATTCACCCCTCCACTTT
CDR3aa: CASSLIQGNSPLHF

abundance: few
v_gene: TRBV2
len: 14
j_gene: TRBJ2-7
d_gene: TRBD1
CDR3nt: TGTGCCAGCAGACCGGGACAGGGAGGCTACGAGCAGTACTTC
CDR3aa: CASRPGQGGYEQYF

abundance: few
v_gene: TRBV7-8
len: 13
j_gene: TRBJ2-7
d_gene: .
CDR3nt: TGTGCCAGCAGCTTGGTCAGAATCCACGAGCAGTACTTC
CDR3aa: CASSLVRIHEQYF

abundance: .
v_gene: TRBV24-1
len: 16
j_gene: TRBJ1-1
d_gene: .
CDR3nt: TGTGCCACCAGTGATCCGACCGGGACGGATCGAGGAAGAGCTTTCTTT
CDR3aa: CATSDPTGTDRGRAFF

abundance: few
v_gene: TRBV9
len: 15
j_gene: TRBJ2-2
d_gene: TRBD1
CDR3nt: TGTGCCAGCAGCGCCACAGGGGCGGGCACCGGGGAGCTGTTTTTT
CDR3aa: CASSATGAGTGELFF

abundance: .
v_gene: TRBV20-1
len: 16
j_gene: TRBJ2-3
d_gene: TRBD2
CDR3nt: TGCAGTGCTAGAGATTATAGGACTAGCGCCACAGATACGCAGTATTTT
CDR3aa: CSARDYRTSATDTQYF

abundance: few
v_gene: TRBV24-1
len: 13
j_gene: TRBJ1-1
d_gene: .
CDR3nt: TGTGCCACCAGTGATTCTCGGAGCACGCCAGCTTTCTTT
CDR3aa: CATSDSRSTPAFF

abundance: .
v_gene: TRBV20-1
len: 15
j_gene: TRBJ2-7
d_gene: TRBD2
CDR3nt: TGCAGTGCAAACAGGGCTCTAGCGGGAGTGCGGGAGCAGTACTTC
CDR3aa: CSANRALAGVREQYF

abundance: few
v_gene: TRBV30
len: 12
j_gene: TRBJ1-1
d_gene: .
CDR3nt: TGTGCCTGGAGTGTCAGGACGGCTGAAGCTTTCTTT
CDR3aa: CAWSVRTAEAFF

abundance: .
v_gene: TRBV7-6
len: 16
j_gene: TRBJ2-1
d_gene: TRBD2
CDR3nt: TGTGCCAGCAGCACCCTTAGCGGGAGTACCTACAATGAGCAGTTCTTC
CDR3aa: CASSTLSGSTYNEQFF

abundance: few
v_gene: TRBV6-6
len: 13
j_gene: TRBJ1-1
d_gene: .
CDR3nt: TGTGCCAGCAGTTACTCGGGTTACACTGAAGCTTTCTTT
CDR3aa: CASSYSGYTEAFF

abundance: many
v_gene: TRBV15
len: 12
j_gene: TRBJ2-7
d_gene: .
CDR3nt: TGTGCCACCAGCAGTGACCGGAAGGAGCAGTACTTC
CDR3aa: CATSSDRKEQYF

abundance: few
v_gene: TRBV6-6
len: 16
j_gene: TRBJ2-7
d_gene: .
CDR3nt: TGTGCCAGCAGCAACACCCACGGGAAGGCCCCGCAAGAGCAGTACTTC
CDR3aa: CASSNTHGKAPQEQYF

abundance: once
v_gene: TRBV2
len: 15
j_gene: TRBJ2-3
d_gene: TRBD1
CDR3nt: TGTGCCAGCAGTTTGGGACAGGGGGCCGGAGATACGCAGTATTTT
CDR3aa: CASSLGQGAGDTQYF

abundance: few
v_gene: TRBV20-1
len: 14
j_gene: TRBJ2-5
d_gene: .
CDR3nt: TGCAGTGCTCCATCAGGGACTTTGAGGGAGACCCAGTACTTC
CDR3aa: CSAPSGTLRETQYF

abundance: .
v_gene: TRBV28
len: 14
j_gene: TRBJ2-7
d_gene: .
CDR3nt: TGTGCCAGCAGTTTCAGGGGAACGGGATACGAGCAGTACTTC
CDR3aa: CASSFRGTGYEQYF

abundance: few
v_gene: TRBV4-1
len: 15
j_gene: TRBJ1-2
d_gene: TRBD1
CDR3nt: TGCGCCAGCAGCCCTGTGACCGACAGGGTGAGCGGCTACACCTTC
CDR3aa: CASSPVTDRVSGYTF

abundance: few
v_gene: TRBV5-4
len: 17
j_gene: TRBJ2-6
d_gene: TRBD1
CDR3nt: TGTGCCAGCAGCTCCCGACAGGGGGCCTCTGGGGCCAACGTCCTGACTTTC
CDR3aa: CASSSRQGASGANVLTF

abundance: .
v_gene: TRBV3-1
len: 18
j_gene: TRBJ1-5
d_gene: TRBD1
CDR3nt: TGTGCCAGCAGCCAATCGGGACAGGGGGCGCGCGGAAATCAGCCCCAGCATTTT
CDR3aa: CASSQSGQGARGNQPQHF

abundance: few
v_gene: TRBV7-6
len: 13
j_gene: TRBJ2-7
d_gene: TRBD1
CDR3nt: TGTGCCAGCAGCTTTCTAGGACAGGGCGAGCAGTACTTC
CDR3aa: CASSFLGQGEQYF

abundance: .
v_gene: TRBV7-9
len: 12
j_gene: TRBJ2-7
d_gene: .
CDR3nt: TGTGCCAGCAGGACAGAGACCTACGAGCAGTACTTC
CDR3aa: CASRTETYEQYF